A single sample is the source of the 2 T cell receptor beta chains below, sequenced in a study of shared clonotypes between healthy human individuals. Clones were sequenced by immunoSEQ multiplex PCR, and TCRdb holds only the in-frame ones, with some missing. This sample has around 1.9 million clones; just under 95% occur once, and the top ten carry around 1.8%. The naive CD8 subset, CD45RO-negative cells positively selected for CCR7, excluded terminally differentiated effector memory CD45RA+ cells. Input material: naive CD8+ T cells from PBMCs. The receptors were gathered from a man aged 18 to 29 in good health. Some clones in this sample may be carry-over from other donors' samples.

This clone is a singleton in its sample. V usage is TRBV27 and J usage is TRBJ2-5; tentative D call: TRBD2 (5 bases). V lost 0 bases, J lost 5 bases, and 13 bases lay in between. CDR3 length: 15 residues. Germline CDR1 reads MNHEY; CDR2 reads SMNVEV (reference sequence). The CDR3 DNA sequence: TGTGCCAGCAGTTTATCGACGAGGGTCGGGGAGACCCAGTACTTC. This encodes CASSLSTRVGETQYF.

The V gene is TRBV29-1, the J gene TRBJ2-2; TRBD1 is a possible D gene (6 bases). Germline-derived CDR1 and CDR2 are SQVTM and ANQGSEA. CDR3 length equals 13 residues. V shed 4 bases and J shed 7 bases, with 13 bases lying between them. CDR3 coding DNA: TGCAGCGTTGTTAGACAGGACAGCGGGGAGCTGTTTTTT. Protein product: CSVVRQDSGELFF.